The present entry profiles one T cell receptor (beta chain) with its context. Antigen: not known. The junction and the germline gene differ at one end; a read error may be behind it. The data were obtained in a study of T cells in Graves' hyperthyroidism and ophthalmopathy. The investigators amplified TCR beta CDR3 regions from RNA transcripts. During a first-round RT-PCR of the TCR CDR3, the HTBI primer set was used. TCRdb independently ran MiXCR on the multiplex PCR reads; one entry per CDR3 protein. The sample carries about 690,000 distinct CDR3 sequences, roughly 17% recorded once. This CDR3 comprises 14 residues. CDR1 is SGHAT, CDR2 FQNNGV, per germline. Exclusions: uncontrolled infection, other autoimmune disease, pregnancy, lactation. The PBMCs were sourced from fresh peripheral blood (about 10 ml). Study-wide points: Most clonotypes expanded in thyroid above 0.001 were likewise present in blood.

Sequencing was done on a sample of blood. The rearrangement uses TRBV11-2 and TRBJ1-2; 7 bases agree with TRBD1. The TCR comes from a man in his fifties or sixties with Graves' hyperthyroidism. CDR3 in amino acids: CASSEQGPSYGYTF. The CDR3 DNA reads TGTGCCAGCAGTGAACAGGGGCCTTCCTATGGCTACACTTTC.